This TCR beta chain was recorded in a study of T cells in Graves' hyperthyroidism and ophthalmopathy. This clonotype occurred a few times. The CDR3 regions of TCR beta were amplified from RNA transcripts. Initially, a first-round RT-PCR of the TCR CDR3 employed the HTBI primer set. In TCRdb, the multiplex PCR reads were re-called with MiXCR into one record per CDR3 protein. The table records under 400,000 distinct CDR3 sequences, just under 25% of them present only once. V lost 3 bases to trimming and J lost 5 bases, with 13 bases between them. This CDR3 has 13 amino acids. Germline CDR1 and CDR2: DFQATT and SNEGSKA (reference sequence).

The chain carries TRBV20-1 and TRBJ2-5, with a weak D call TRBD2 (6 bases). This sequence was found in a man between 50 and 59 years old with Graves' hyperthyroidism. Sequences were obtained from blood. The CDR3 region is CSASRTGRETQYF. The CDR3 nucleotides read TGCAGTGCTAGTAGGACGGGGAGGGAGACCCAGTACTTC.